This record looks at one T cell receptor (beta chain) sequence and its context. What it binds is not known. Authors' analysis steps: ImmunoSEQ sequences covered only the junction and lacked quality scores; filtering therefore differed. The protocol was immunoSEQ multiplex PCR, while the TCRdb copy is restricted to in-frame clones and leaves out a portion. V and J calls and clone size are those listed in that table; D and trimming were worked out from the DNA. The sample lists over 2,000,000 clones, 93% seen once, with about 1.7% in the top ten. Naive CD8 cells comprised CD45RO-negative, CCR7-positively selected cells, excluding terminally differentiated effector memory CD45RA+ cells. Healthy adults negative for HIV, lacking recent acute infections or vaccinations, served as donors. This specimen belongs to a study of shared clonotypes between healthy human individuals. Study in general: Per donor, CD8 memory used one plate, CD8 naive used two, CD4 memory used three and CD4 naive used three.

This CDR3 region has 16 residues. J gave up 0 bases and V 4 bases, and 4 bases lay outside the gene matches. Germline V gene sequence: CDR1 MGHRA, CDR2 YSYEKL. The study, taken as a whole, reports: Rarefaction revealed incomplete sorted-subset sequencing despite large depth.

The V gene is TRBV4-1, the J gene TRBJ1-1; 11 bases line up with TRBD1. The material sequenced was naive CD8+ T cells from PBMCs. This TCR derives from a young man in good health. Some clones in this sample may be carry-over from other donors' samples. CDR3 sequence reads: CASSLGTGGMNTEAFF. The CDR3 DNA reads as TGCGCCAGCAGCCTGGGGACAGGGGGGATGAACACTGAAGCTTTCTTT.